The 21 T cell receptor beta chains given below trace back to one sample, sequenced in a study of graft-versus-host responses after intestinal transplantation (dated by TCRdb to about 2021). Library creation used the immunoSEQ multiplex PCR assay. Here the immuneACCESS table is served through TCRdb, limited to in-frame sequences with V and J called. Missing clones are a known gap in these copies; in checked studies unresolved V genes cover under half, and the rest lacks a known reason. The sample has roughly 97,000 clones on record, around 92% of them singletons. The ten largest account for roughly 0.17% of the sample. This specimen's time point label, per the study, means: cells obtained before transplantation from donor or recipient. These receptors lack a known antigen. The input for sequencing was unstimulated CD4+ T cells sorted from spleen or lymph node cells, taken before transplant. The receptor set was obtained from a human donor who was the organ donor for an intestinal transplant.

The chain uses TRBV11-1 and TRBJ2-2; 10 bases line up with TRBD2. J lost 4 bases, V lost 5 bases, and 10 bases had no gene match. Germline loops: CDR1 SGHAT, CDR2 FQDESV (reference sequence). The CDR3 extends over 17 amino acids. DNA of the CDR3: TGTGCCAGCAGCCAGCATACTAGCGGGGCGGCCACCGGGGAGCTGTTTTTT. Encoded protein: CASSQHTSGAATGELFF.

The chain recombines TRBV5-6 with TRBJ2-7; TRBD1 is a possible D gene (5 bases). Germline V lookup: CDR1 SGHDT, CDR2 YYEEEE. The CDR3 is made up of 14 amino acids. V was clipped by 4 bases and J by 4 bases, with 15 bases between them. The CDR3 is CASSLLQGSYEQYF. CDR3 in DNA: TGTGCCAGCAGCCTACTGCAGGGAAGTTACGAGCAGTACTTC.

This chain uses TRBV27 with TRBJ2-7; 11 positions match TRBD2. With V trimmed by 8 bases and J by 7 bases, 10 bases remained unmatched. The germline CDR1 and CDR2 sequences are MNHEY and SMNVEV (reference sequence). This CDR3 contains 14 residues. CDR3 coding DNA: TGTGCCAGCGGGAGACTAGCGGGAAAGGGGGAGCAGTACTTC. As protein: CASGRLAGKGEQYF.

The chain employs TRBV27 and TRBJ2-7, with D possibly being TRBD1 (6 bases). Germline V gives CDR1 MNHEY, CDR2 SMNVEV (reference sequence). Trimming took off 8 bases at V and 0 bases at J, with 11 bases between the two ends. The CDR3 has 13 amino acids. In nucleotides, the CDR3 is TGTGCCAGCTGGGGGCAGCTCTCCTACGAGCAGTACTTC. As protein: CASWGQLSYEQYF.

The chain uses TRBV7-2 and TRBJ2-7; 11 positions match TRBD2. V lost 1 base to trimming and J lost 2 bases; unmatched junction nucleotides: 4. Per the germline V gene, CDR1 is SGHTA and CDR2 is FQGNSA. The CDR3 spans 16 residues. This chain's CDR3 is CASSLVGTSGPYEQYF. The CDR3 DNA reads as TGTGCCAGCAGCTTAGTTGGGACTAGCGGACCCTACGAGCAGTACTTC.

The V and J genes are TRBV4-2 and TRBJ1-3; D gene uncertain. CDR1 LGHNA and CDR2 YNFKEQ come from the germline V gene. This CDR3 contains 17 residues. Trimming removed 4 bases at V and 1 base at J, with 17 bases between. CDR3 protein: CASSRGRSQTSGNTIYF. The CDR3 nucleotides read TGTGCCAGCAGCCGAGGGAGAAGCCAAACTTCTGGAAACACCATATATTTT.

This clone occurred a few times. CDR3 protein: CASNPADRGDYGYTF. The CDR3, as DNA: TGTGCCAGCAACCCAGCGGACAGGGGAGACTATGGCTACACCTTC. The chain employs TRBV28 and TRBJ1-2; 9 nucleotides agree with TRBD1. V shed 7 bases and J 3 bases; nucleotides not matched to a gene: 9. The CDR3 extends over 15 amino acids. The germline V gene has CDR1 MDHEN and CDR2 SYDVKM.

This chain connects TRBV5-4 to TRBJ1-1, with D possibly being TRBD1 (6 bases). Germline CDR1 and CDR2: SGHNT and YYREEE (reference sequence). The CDR3 has 14 residues. Trimming stripped 5 bases from V and 8 bases from J, with 19 bases between. The CDR3 sequence is CASRRLQGGREAFF. The CDR3 DNA reads as TGTGCCAGCAGACGATTACAGGGAGGGAGGGAAGCTTTCTTT.

The chain has TRBV4-1 and TRBJ1-4; D remains ambiguous. Trimming pared 1 base from V and 0 bases from J, leaving 6 bases between. The length of the CDR3 is 15 residues. Germline lookup yields CDR1 MGHRA and CDR2 YSYEKL. CDR3: CASSQAGATNEKLFF. The CDR3 nucleotides read TGCGCCAGCAGCCAAGCAGGCGCAACTAATGAAAAACTGTTTTTT.

V and J are TRBV28 and TRBJ1-3, with D perhaps matching TRBD1 (5 bases). V was clipped by 3 bases and J by 10 bases, with 7 bases between them. Germline assignment: CDR1 MDHEN and CDR2 SYDVKM. CDR3 length: 11 amino acids. CDR3 sequence (DNA): TGTGCCAGCAGTTTCCCAGGGACCATATATTTT. It yields the protein CASSFPGTIYF.

The chain carries TRBV5-1 and TRBJ2-1, with D perhaps matching TRBD1 (6 bases). CDR1 is SGHRS, CDR2 YFSETQ, per germline. V was trimmed by 1 base and J by 2 bases, leaving 19 bases between them. The CDR3 is 18 residues long. CDR3 sequence (DNA): TGCGCCAGCAGCTTGAACGACAGGAGCCTAAGTACCTACAATGAGCAGTTCTTC. It yields the protein CASSLNDRSLSTYNEQFF.

The V gene is TRBV18, the J gene TRBJ1-2, with 9 nucleotides matching TRBD1. Germline V gives CDR1 KGHSH, CDR2 LQKENI. J lost 8 bases, V lost 3 bases, and 10 bases had no gene match. This CDR3 region has 15 residues. CDR3 nucleotides: TGTGCCAGCTCACCTACAACCGGGACAGGGTTGGGCTACACCTTC. Translation gives CASSPTTGTGLGYTF.

The chain recombines TRBV27 with TRBJ1-4; weak D call: TRBD1 (6 bases). The CDR3 is 15 amino acids. The germline gives CDR1 MNHEY, CDR2 SMNVEV (reference sequence). Trimming removed 5 bases at V and 10 bases at J, with 20 bases between. The CDR3: CASSPRGREGGKLFF. CDR3 coding DNA: TGTGCCAGCAGTCCCCGAGGAAGGGAGGGGGGAAAACTGTTTTTT.

The chain combines TRBV30 with TRBJ1-6, with D perhaps TRBD1 (5 bases). Germline V CDR1 and CDR2: GTSNPN, SVGIG (reference sequence). V shed 0 bases and J shed 11 bases, with 26 bases lying between them. The CDR3 contains 18 residues. This CDR3 reads CAWSVGGQQVRHSPPLHF. DNA of the CDR3: TGTGCCTGGAGTGTAGGCGGACAACAGGTACGCCACAGTCCACCCCTCCACTTT.

This sequence joins TRBV4-3 and TRBJ2-7; 7 nucleotides line up with TRBD1. There are 15 residues in the CDR3. The ends lost 1 base at V and 2 bases at J; junction bases unmatched: 5. The V gene's germline CDR1 is LGHNA and CDR2 YSLEER. CDR3 region: CASSQGTGDTYEQYF. CDR3 DNA: TGCGCCAGCAGCCAAGGTACAGGGGACACCTACGAGCAGTACTTC.

V gene TRBV11-1 combines with J gene TRBJ1-2; TRBD1 agrees at 7 bases. V lost 3 bases, J lost 7 bases, and 17 bases stayed unmatched. The length of the CDR3 is 17 residues. Germline lookup yields CDR1 SGHAT and CDR2 FQDESV (reference sequence). The CDR3 DNA reads TGTGCCAGCAGCTTCGCCAGCTCCAGACAGGGAGACCTTGGCTACACCTTC. Protein: CASSFASSRQGDLGYTF.

The chain joins TRBV15 to TRBJ1-6; D possibly corresponds to TRBD1 (6 bases). With 5 bases removed from V and 9 bases from J, the gap between germline ends came to 11 bases. The CDR3 loop spans 13 amino acids. Germline V gives CDR1 LNHNV, CDR2 YYDKDF (reference sequence). The CDR3 sequence: CATSPQGFSPLHF. The CDR3 DNA sequence: TGTGCCACCAGCCCCCAGGGGTTTTCACCCCTCCACTTT.

In DNA form, the CDR3 reads TGTGCCAGCAGTTTAGAGTTCCCGACAGGCGCCTACGGTCGGGCTTTCTTT. Translation gives CASSLEFPTGAYGRAFF. J is TRBJ1-1 and V is TRBV27; tentative D call: TRBD1 (6 bases). The length of the CDR3 is 17 residues. Trimming cost V 2 bases and J 11 bases, with 27 bases left between them. Germline loops: CDR1 MNHEY, CDR2 SMNVEV (reference sequence).

J is TRBJ1-6 and V is TRBV27; TRBD1 aligns across 9 bases. Germline loops: CDR1 MNHEY, CDR2 SMNVEV (reference sequence). V trimming: 4 bases; J trimming: 7 bases; junction bases outside the gene matches: 5. CDR3 length: 15 residues. Here the CDR3 reads CASSSQGAENSPLHF. CDR3 in DNA: TGTGCCAGCAGTTCACAGGGGGCTGAAAATTCACCCCTCCACTTT.

In its sample, this clone was seen once. The rearrangement joins TRBV30 to TRBJ2-7, with D possibly TRBD1 on 5 matching bases. This CDR3 is 13 amino acids long. Germline-derived CDR1 and CDR2 are GTSNPN and SVGIG (reference sequence). With 1 base removed from V and 6 bases from J, the gap between germline ends came to 13 bases. CDR3 residues: CAWSGQSFTEQYF. CDR3 coding DNA: TGTGCCTGGAGTGGACAGAGTTTCACCGAGCAGTACTTC.

The V and J genes are TRBV4-3 and TRBJ1-1, with unresolved D. Trimming stripped 1 base from V and 7 bases from J, with 25 bases between. CDR3 size: 18 residues. CDR1 and CDR2 (germline): LGHNA, YSLEER. The CDR3 sequence: CASSQAPFPTAGGDEAFF. CDR3 coding DNA: TGCGCCAGCAGCCAAGCCCCCTTTCCCACGGCCGGCGGCGATGAAGCTTTCTTT.